These 28 T cell receptor beta chains were all obtained from the same sample, sequenced in a study of T cells in Graves' hyperthyroidism and ophthalmopathy. There were TCR beta CDR3 regions amplified from RNA transcripts. The HTBI primer set served for first-round RT-PCR of the TCR CDR3. TCRdb reanalysed the multiplex PCR reads using MiXCR and keeps one entry per CDR3 protein. This sample carries about 500,000 distinct CDR3 sequences, more than 15% of them seen once, and the ten largest clones take approximately 15%. The sequencing sample was made of blood. The receptors stem from a woman aged 18-29 years with Graves' ophthalmopathy.

In this sample, this clonotype turned up many times. The chain couples TRBV7-9 to TRBJ2-1; 8 bases are a match to TRBD2. The CDR3 has 16 residues. The germline gives CDR1 SEHNR, CDR2 FQNEAQ (reference sequence). Germline trimming cut 2 bases from V and 5 bases from J; bases unmatched to any gene: 8. The CDR3 DNA follows: TGTGCCAGCAGCTTAATAACGGGGGGGCCGCACAATGAGCAGTTCTTC. Its translation: CASSLITGGPHNEQFF.

The chain recombines TRBV12-3 or TRBV12-4 with TRBJ2-2; 8 bases agree with TRBD1. The CDR3 extends over 15 amino acids. V shed 5 bases and J 6 bases; nucleotides not matched to a gene: 8. CDR3 in DNA: TGTGCCAGCAGTGGATTGCAGGGGGCTGCCGGGGAGCTGTTTTTT. Translated: CASSGLQGAAGELFF.

Many counts were recorded for this clonotype. The V gene is TRBV7-2, the J gene TRBJ1-2; unclear D gene. The CDR3 is made up of 15 amino acids. Trimming cost V 4 bases and J 7 bases, with 19 bases left between them. CDR1 and CDR2 (germline): SGHTA, FQGNSA. The CDR3 DNA follows: TGTGCCAGCAGCTCACCGCCGGACGGCCTTCGTGGCTACACCTTC. Translating gives CASSSPPDGLRGYTF.

The sample holds many counts of this clonotype. The J gene is TRBJ2-1, the V gene TRBV20-1, with 7 bases that match TRBD2. Germline trimming cut 0 bases from V and 9 bases from J; bases unmatched to any gene: 11. Germline CDR1 is DFQATT and CDR2 is SNEGSKA (reference sequence). The CDR3 length is 15 residues. In nucleotides, the CDR3 is TGCAGTGCTAGAGAGGCGCGGGGGAACAATCGTGAGCAGTTCTTC. The encoded protein is CSAREARGNNREQFF.

This clonotype was seen at least ten times. The V call is TRBV27, the J call TRBJ2-7; D is uncertain. CDR3 length: 13 residues. Looked up from germline, CDR1 is MNHEY and CDR2 is SMNVEV (reference sequence). V was shortened by 3 bases and J by 1 base, with 7 bases between the two germline ends. CDR3 residues: CASSFYSSYEQYF. The CDR3 coding sequence is TGTGCCAGCAGTTTTTACAGTTCCTACGAGCAGTACTTC.

This clonotype was found many times. J is TRBJ1-3 and V is TRBV30; D is unclear. The CDR3 runs 13 residues. V lost 3 bases to trimming and J lost 0 bases, with 6 bases between them. Germline V CDR1 and CDR2: GTSNPN, SVGIG (reference sequence). CDR3 DNA: TGTGCCTGGAGGGCGAGCTCTGGAAACACCATATATTTT. Protein sequence: CAWRASSGNTIYF.

This clonotype was recorded many times. The DNA of the CDR3 is TGTGCCTGGAACGGACACGGGAGCAATCAGCCCCAGCATTTT. Its translation: CAWNGHGSNQPQHF. This sequence joins TRBV30 and TRBJ1-5, with TRBD1 as a possible D gene (5 bases). Germline loops: CDR1 GTSNPN, CDR2 SVGIG (reference sequence). V dropped 4 bases and J dropped 1 base, with 11 bases sitting between them. This CDR3 comprises 14 residues.

This clonotype was seen repeatedly, ten times or more. The rearrangement uses TRBV7-2 and TRBJ2-3; D call uncertain. The CDR3 totals 14 residues. Trimming removed 6 bases at V and 4 bases at J, with 14 bases between. The V gene's germline CDR1 is SGHTA and CDR2 FQGNSA. CDR3: CASSLLGQADTQYF. CDR3 bases: TGTGCCAGCAGTCTTCTTGGGCAGGCAGATACGCAGTATTTT.

This chain uses TRBV28 with TRBJ2-4; D gene unclear. Germline V lookup: CDR1 MDHEN, CDR2 SYDVKM. V was clipped by 5 bases and J by 3 bases, with 17 bases between them. The CDR3 has 16 residues. The CDR3 DNA follows: TGTGCCAGCAGTCTAGGAATTGGCGTAGACAAAAACATTCAGTACTTC. It is translated as CASSLGIGVDKNIQYF.

This clonotype occurred a few times. This chain links TRBV5-1 with TRBJ1-1; D not resolved. The germline V gene encodes CDR1 SGHRS and CDR2 YFSETQ. The CDR3 totals 12 residues. With 3 bases removed from V and 4 bases from J, the gap between germline ends came to 7 bases. The CDR3 is CASSSIPTEAFF. The DNA for the CDR3 is TGCGCCAGCAGCTCCATCCCCACTGAAGCTTTCTTT.

This clonotype was picked up many times. The chain recombines TRBV12-3 or TRBV12-4 with TRBJ1-4, with TRBD1 as a possible D gene (6 bases). The CDR3 covers 14 residues. The V and J ends lost 3 bases and 7 bases respectively, with 12 bases between them. CDR3 in amino acids: CASSFGGPTEKLFF. The DNA for the CDR3 is TGTGCCAGCAGTTTTGGGGGGCCTACTGAAAAACTGTTTTTT.

This clonotype appeared a few times. The chain employs TRBV28 and TRBJ2-6; the D gene is possibly TRBD1 (5 bases). V lost 5 bases to trimming and J lost 0 bases, with 14 bases between them. Germline CDR1 reads MDHEN; CDR2 reads SYDVKM. This CDR3 comprises 17 residues. This CDR3 is CASSTGGHFSGANVLTF. The CDR3 region has the DNA TGTGCCAGCAGTACTGGTGGACATTTCTCTGGGGCCAACGTCCTGACTTTC.

This clonotype came up a few times. The CDR3 sequence is CASRAQTLNQPQHF. CDR3 sequence (DNA): TGTGCCAGCAGAGCACAGACCCTAAATCAGCCCCAGCATTTT. The rearrangement joins TRBV27 to TRBJ1-5; D gene unclear. The CDR3 extends over 14 amino acids. Germline-derived CDR1 and CDR2 are MNHEY and SMNVEV (reference sequence). V gave up 6 bases and J gave up 4 bases, with 13 bases separating them.

The J gene is TRBJ1-2, the V gene TRBV20-1; D gene uncertain. CDR1 is DFQATT, CDR2 SNEGSKA, per germline (reference sequence). V was clipped by 5 bases and J by 2 bases, with 12 bases between them. The CDR3 covers 13 residues. The CDR3 DNA reads TGCAGTGCTCGGGTGGACTCCAACTATGGCTACACCTTC. Amino acids: CSARVDSNYGYTF.

In this sample, this clonotype turned up many times. The chain recombines TRBV13 with TRBJ1-4; unclear D gene. Trimming took off 5 bases at V and 1 base at J, with 11 bases between the two ends. The CDR3 covers 15 residues. Looked up from germline, CDR1 is PRHDT and CDR2 is FYEKMQ (reference sequence). The CDR3 region has the DNA TGTGCCAGCAGCAAATACACCCTAACTAATGAAAAACTGTTTTTT. This gives the protein CASSKYTLTNEKLFF. Looking up the rest from reference TRBV13 and TRBJ1-4 gives the full variable domain: AAGVIQSPRHLIKEKRETATLKCYPIPRHDTVYWYQQGPGQDPQFLISFYEKMQSDKGSIPDRFSAQQFSDYHSELNMSSLELGDSALYFCASSKYTLTNEKLFFGSGTQLSVL.

This clonotype was recorded a few times. CDR3: CASSLDQGNPYEQYF. The CDR3 DNA follows: TGCGCCAGCAGCTTGGACCAGGGAAATCCCTACGAGCAGTACTTC. The rearrangement joins TRBV5-1 to TRBJ2-7; TRBD1 is a possible D gene (5 bases). V lost 0 bases to trimming and J lost 2 bases, with 12 bases between them. The CDR3 covers 15 residues. Germline-derived CDR1 and CDR2 are SGHRS and YFSETQ.

This clonotype was seen ten or more times. This chain joins TRBV28 and TRBJ2-1; TRBD1 aligns across 9 bases. V lost 5 bases, J lost 8 bases, and 13 bases stayed unmatched. The CDR3 consists of 16 residues. Germline V gene sequence: CDR1 MDHEN, CDR2 SYDVKM. CDR3: CASSGGMGQGIYEQFF. CDR3 DNA: TGTGCCAGCAGTGGGGGCATGGGACAGGGTATCTATGAGCAGTTCTTC. Filled out from reference TRBV28 and TRBJ2-1, the complete variable domain reads DVKVTQSSRYLVKRTGEKVFLECVQDMDHENMFWYRQDPGLGLRLIYFSYDVKMKEKGDIPEGYSVSREKKERFSLILESASTNQTSMYLCASSGGMGQGIYEQFFGPGTRLTVL.

This chain joins TRBV12-3 or TRBV12-4 and TRBJ2-2, with TRBD1 as a possible D gene (5 bases). V was trimmed by 7 bases and J by 1 base, leaving 10 bases between them. The CDR3 covers 14 residues. The CDR3 protein is CASTAQGNTGELFF. The DNA of the CDR3 is TGTGCCAGCACCGCCCAGGGGAACACCGGGGAGCTGTTTTTT.

This clonotype was found many times. V usage is TRBV6-1 and J usage is TRBJ1-6, with D perhaps TRBD1 (5 bases). V lost 0 bases, J lost 2 bases, and 11 bases lay in between. The CDR3 runs to 17 residues. CDR1 and CDR2 from the germline V gene are MNHNS and SASEGT. DNA of the CDR3: TGTGCCAGCAGTGAAGCGCCAGGGATCGCCTATAATTCACCCCTCCACTTT. As protein: CASSEAPGIAYNSPLHF.

This clonotype was counted ten times or more. V usage is TRBV3-1 and J usage is TRBJ1-1, with D tentatively TRBD1 (5 bases). Germline V gives CDR1 LGHDT, CDR2 YNNKEL (reference sequence). V lost 4 bases and J lost 4, with 16 bases in between. The CDR3 has 15 residues. CDR3 bases: TGTGCCAGCAGCCCCAGGGTCCTAATGAGCACTGAAGCTTTCTTT. The encoded protein is CASSPRVLMSTEAFF.

A few counts support this clonotype. V is TRBV4-1 and J is TRBJ2-3; 8 positions match TRBD2. Germline-derived CDR1 and CDR2 are MGHRA and YSYEKL. The CDR3 loop spans 15 amino acids. Trimming removed 7 bases from V and 6 bases from J; junction bases left unmatched: 12. The DNA for the CDR3 is TGCGCCAGCAAAAGACGGGAGGGCGTTTGGGATACGCAGTATTTT. Encoded protein: CASKRREGVWDTQYF.

The chain uses TRBV25-1 and TRBJ1-6, with a tentative D call TRBD1 (6 bases). The CDR3 runs to 17 residues. The germline gives CDR1 MGHDK, CDR2 SYGVNS. V lost 0 bases and J lost 6, with 15 bases in between. The CDR3 reads CASSEYVGQGINSPLHF. The CDR3 coding sequence is TGTGCCAGCAGTGAATACGTGGGCCAGGGGATTAATTCACCCCTCCACTTT.

This clonotype was seen more than once but under ten times. This chain links TRBV5-1 with TRBJ1-2; D gene unclear. The CDR3 totals 14 residues. V was pared by 4 bases and J by 4 bases, with 14 bases between. Germline loops: CDR1 SGHRS, CDR2 YFSETQ. The CDR3 loop is CASSNPSVLYGYTF. CDR3 nucleotide sequence: TGCGCCAGCAGCAACCCCAGTGTCCTCTATGGCTACACCTTC.

This clonotype came up many times. The chain uses TRBV20-1 and TRBJ2-3; 8 bases agree with TRBD2. Germline lookup yields CDR1 DFQATT and CDR2 SNEGSKA (reference sequence). The CDR3 totals 14 residues. V was clipped by 1 base and J by 0 bases; unmatched bases: 0. CDR3 sequence reads: CSARAGGSTDTQYF. The DNA for the CDR3 is TGCAGTGCTAGAGCGGGAGGGAGCACAGATACGCAGTATTTT.

At least ten counts were recorded for this clonotype. This chain joins TRBV30 and TRBJ1-3, with unresolved D. The CDR3 runs to 15 residues. CDR1 is GTSNPN, CDR2 SVGIG, per germline (reference sequence). Trimming took off 4 bases at V and 0 bases at J, with 13 bases between the two ends. The CDR3 DNA follows: TGTGCCTGGAAGCGAACAGCCGTCTCTGGAAACACCATATATTTT. Translating it yields CAWKRTAVSGNTIYF.

The V and J genes are TRBV20-1 and TRBJ2-7; the D call may be TRBD1 or TRBD2 (5 bases each). The V gene's germline CDR1 is DFQATT and CDR2 SNEGSKA (reference sequence). CDR3 size: 15 residues. V was shortened by 0 bases and J by 1 base, with 13 bases between the two germline ends. Written as DNA, the CDR3 is TGCAGTGCTAGAGATTCCGGGACCGTGTCCTACGAGCAGTACTTC. Translating it yields CSARDSGTVSYEQYF.

This clonotype was counted a few times. The V and J genes are TRBV29-1 and TRBJ2-3, with 10 bases lining up with TRBD1. This CDR3 comprises 13 residues. Germline V gives CDR1 SQVTM, CDR2 ANQGSEA. Losses at the gene ends were 4 bases for V and 4 bases for J; bases not matched to a gene: 2. This CDR3 reads CSVVGQGSDTQYF. The CDR3 DNA reads as TGCAGCGTTGTGGGACAGGGGTCAGATACGCAGTATTTT.

V gene TRBV5-8 combines with J gene TRBJ1-3; 10 nucleotides match TRBD1. Germline CDR1 reads SGHTS; CDR2 reads YDEGEE. Trimming cost V 4 bases and J 8 bases; bases outside gene matches: 6. The CDR3 contains 14 residues. The CDR3 region has the DNA TGTGCCAGCAGCGCCGGGACAGGGGCATACACCATATATTTT. The encoded protein is CASSAGTGAYTIYF.